Listed below are T cell receptor beta chains from one sample, sequenced in a study of T cell responses to AZD1222 COVID-19 vaccine. TCRdb's copy holds only in-frame clones and misses some; the assay was immunoSEQ multiplex PCR. The sample shows about 99,000 clones, roughly 87% of them seen only once. Material: peripheral blood, obtained on day 0 of AZD1222 vaccination. The receptors were gathered from an adult in good health. CDR3s include the opening cysteine and the closing phenylalanine or tryptophan. Each record gives: CDR3 DNA, CDR3 protein, V gene, J gene, clone size, D gene. D genes are given only for firm matches. A row's size may be missing; if present it is once, few, many or a size class.

TGTGCCAGTAAAACCCCGACAGGGGGAGGCTACACCTTC	CASKTPTGGGYTF	TRBV19	TRBJ1-2	-	TRBD1
TGTGCCAGTAGTCCTTACGCGGCGGGTCCTGGAAACACCATATATTTT	CASSPYAAGPGNTIYF	TRBV19	TRBJ1-3	-	-
TGCGCCAGCAGCTTGGCCTTGATGGGACGAGCAGGATCACCCCTCCACTTT	CASSLALMGRAGSPLHF	TRBV5-1	TRBJ1-6	-	-
TGTGCCAGCAGCGCAAACAGCAATGAGCAGTTCTTC	CASSANSNEQFF	TRBV11-3	TRBJ2-1	-	-
TGTGCCAGCAGCAAAGAAGGTTTCTCGAACACTGAAGCTTTCTTT	CASSKEGFSNTEAFF	TRBV21-1	TRBJ1-1	once	-
TGTGCCAGCAGCTACCGACTAGCGGGGTTCTACAATGAGCAGTTCTTC	CASSYRLAGFYNEQFF	TRBV5-8	TRBJ2-1	-	TRBD2
TGTGCCAGCCGAAGCTTAGCTCGGGGATGGAGCTATGGCTACACCTTC	CASRSLARGWSYGYTF	TRBV27	TRBJ1-2	-	-
TGCAGCGTCGACAGAGTTACTCTGAACACTGAAGCTTTCTTT	CSVDRVTLNTEAFF	TRBV29-1	TRBJ1-1	-	-
TGTGCCATCCGAACCGTACGGGAACCAGGGGGCTTCGGCACTGAAGCTTTCTTT	CAIRTVREPGGFGTEAFF	TRBV2	TRBJ1-1	-	TRBD1
TGTGCCAGCAGCCCCGGGACTAGTCGCTCCTACAATGAGCAGTTCTTC	CASSPGTSRSYNEQFF	TRBV5-6	TRBJ2-1	-	TRBD2
TGTGCTAGCAGCAAAGGGACAGGCAGCACCGGGGAGCTGTTTTTT	CASSKGTGSTGELFF	TRBV7-7	TRBJ2-2	-	TRBD1
TGTGCCAGCAGCCGCGGGACTAGCGGGGTCACAGATACGCAGTATTTT	CASSRGTSGVTDTQYF	TRBV5-8	TRBJ2-3	-	TRBD2
TGTGCCAGCAGCTCACCCTGGGACAGGGATGAAAAACTGTTTTTT	CASSSPWDRDEKLFF	TRBV5-4	TRBJ1-4	once	TRBD1
TGCGCCAGCAGCCAGACCCCGACGGTTGTCTATGGCTACACCTTC	CASSQTPTVVYGYTF	TRBV4-3	TRBJ1-2	-	-
TGTGCCAGCTCACCGACGGGAAAAGAAAATTCACCCCTCCACTTT	CASSPTGKENSPLHF	TRBV18	TRBJ1-6	-	-
TGTGCCAGCAGTGCACCTGTAGCGGGGCAAGAGACCCAGTACTTC	CASSAPVAGQETQYF	TRBV28	TRBJ2-5	once	TRBD2
TGTGCCAGCAGGCCCCTAGCGGGGGGTTCGGATACGCAGTATTTT	CASRPLAGGSDTQYF	TRBV6-5	TRBJ2-3	once	TRBD2
TGTGCCAGCAGCATGTTAGCGGGGGGGTACACCGGGGAGCTGTTTTTT	CASSMLAGGYTGELFF	TRBV5-6	TRBJ2-2	-	TRBD2
TGTGCCACCAGCGACAGGGCTAGCCCCACAGATACGCAGTATTTT	CATSDRASPTDTQYF	TRBV24-1	TRBJ2-3	-	TRBD1
TGTGCCCAACTAAGGGGGGGGATCTATGGCTACACCTTC	CAQLRGGIYGYTF	TRBV7-2	TRBJ1-2	few	-
TGTGCCACGGGACAGGGGGGCAATCAGCCCCAGCATTTT	CATGQGGNQPQHF	TRBV24-1	TRBJ1-5	-	TRBD1
TGTGCCAGCAGTTACCTAGCGACTAGCACAGATACGCAGTATTTT	CASSYLATSTDTQYF	TRBV6-2/TRBV6-3	TRBJ2-3	-	-
TGTGCCAGCAGCCGGTTAGGACAGGGGGGTAACACCTTC	CASSRLGQGGNTF	TRBV3-1/TRBV3-2	TRBJ1-2	-	TRBD1
TGTGCCAGCAGCTTAGGGAGCGGGAGGTTAAATGAGCAGTTCTTC	CASSLGSGRLNEQFF	TRBV7-9	TRBJ2-1	-	TRBD2
TGTGCCAGTAGTACAACACTAAGGGGAAACACCATATATTTT	CASSTTLRGNTIYF	TRBV19	TRBJ1-3	-	-
TGTGCCAGCAGCTTTTTCGATCAGCCCCAGCATTTT	CASSFFDQPQHF	TRBV5-6	TRBJ1-5	-	-
TGTGCCAGCAGTTTACCGGCAGTACACTCTGGAAACACCATATATTTT	CASSLPAVHSGNTIYF	TRBV28	TRBJ1-3	-	-
TGTGCCAGCAGCGTAGCAGGGGGCGGGAACACTGAAGCTTTCTTT	CASSVAGGGNTEAFF	TRBV9	TRBJ1-1	-	TRBD1
TGTGCCAGCATCCGGGGGGGCGGGCGCTCCTACAATGAGCAGTTCTTC	CASIRGGGRSYNEQFF	TRBV28	TRBJ2-1	-	TRBD2
TGTGCCAGCAGCCTAGCCGACGGGACCTTAGGGGGGACCCAGTACTTC	CASSLADGTLGGTQYF	TRBV11-2	TRBJ2-5	-	-
TGTGCCAGTAGTTTCGCAGGGGGAAGTGGCTACACCTTC	CASSFAGGSGYTF	TRBV19	TRBJ1-2	-	TRBD1
TGTGCCAGCAGCAGGACAGGCGTAAATTCACCCCTCCACTTT	CASSRTGVNSPLHF	TRBV6-2/TRBV6-3	TRBJ1-6	once	TRBD1
TGTGCCAGCAGTTTATCCGGGAACACTGAAGCTTTCTTT	CASSLSGNTEAFF	TRBV12-3/TRBV12-4	TRBJ1-1	-	-
TGTGCCAGCAGTTCGGGAGCCGGGGAGCTGTTTTTT	CASSSGAGELFF	TRBV12-3/TRBV12-4	TRBJ2-2	-	-
TGTGCCATCAGTGAGGGGGGCAGGTTCTACACCTTC	CAISEGGRFYTF	TRBV10-3	TRBJ1-2	once	-
TGTGCTAGTGGTTTGGAGGGACAGGGAGGCTTTAACACTGAAGCTTTCTTT	CASGLEGQGGFNTEAFF	TRBV12-5	TRBJ1-1	-	TRBD1
TGTGCCAGCAGCGTAGACCCGGGACAGGGTATTAACACTGAAGCTTTCTTT	CASSVDPGQGINTEAFF	TRBV9	TRBJ1-1	-	TRBD1
TGTGCCAGCAGCTTGGGGGGCGGGATCGTTGAGCAGTTCTTC	CASSLGGGIVEQFF	TRBV5-4	TRBJ2-1	-	-
TGTGCCAGCAGCCCGGAGGGCAGGTCCCCTGGCTACACCTTC	CASSPEGRSPGYTF	TRBV5-4	TRBJ1-2	once	-
TGTGCCAGCAAGGCGGCGGGAGGGCCGGGTGAGCAGTTCTTC	CASKAAGGPGEQFF	TRBV7-2	TRBJ2-1	-	TRBD2
TGTGCCAGCAGAACGACACCACCCCTCCACTTT	CASRTTPPLHF	TRBV6-5	TRBJ1-6	-	-